These 28 T cell receptor beta chains were all obtained from the same sample, sequenced in a study of blood T cells in healthy people across ages. A J-beta primer mix and a sample-barcoded 5' primer were used in a second PCR of roughly 6 to 12 cycles. TCRdb re-analysed the 5' RACE reads in MiXCR, keeping a single row per CDR3 protein. Here the sample spans roughly 830,000 distinct CDR3 sequences, approximately 67% being singletons. Sequencing was carried out using blood. The receptors derive from a man aged 25 to 40 in good health.

This clonotype was seen a handful of times. The V call is TRBV9, the J call TRBJ1-2; D not resolved. V gave up 4 bases and J gave up 8 bases, with 15 bases separating them. CDR1 is SGDLS, CDR2 YYNGEE, per germline. This CDR3 region has 13 residues. CDR3: CASSPSRLNGYTF. The CDR3, as DNA: TGTGCCAGCAGCCCGAGCCGGCTCAACGGCTACACCTTC.

The chain recombines TRBV6-2 or TRBV6-3 with TRBJ2-7; TRBD1 aligns across 12 bases. Germline V CDR1 and CDR2: MNHEY, SVGEGT. This CDR3 spans 17 amino acids. V dropped 0 bases and J dropped 4; count of bases not matched to a gene: 7. This CDR3 is CASSYSIRDRGQYEQYF. The CDR3 nucleotides read TGTGCCAGCAGTTACTCGATTCGGGACAGGGGGCAATACGAGCAGTACTTC.

This clonotype showed up just a few times. This rearrangement joins TRBV12-3 or TRBV12-4 to TRBJ2-7; D may be TRBD1 (6 bases). V lost 0 bases to trimming and J lost 5 bases, with 8 bases between them. The CDR3 loop spans 13 amino acids. CDR3 coding DNA: TGTGCCAGCAGTTTAGCGGGGGCCCACGAGCAGTACTTC. It yields the protein CASSLAGAHEQYF.

The rearrangement links TRBV6-2 or TRBV6-3 to TRBJ1-2; 7 bases fit TRBD1. V was pared by 3 bases and J by 1 base, with 8 bases of the junction left unmatched. The CDR3 runs to 16 residues. Per germline, CDR1 MNHEY and CDR2 SVGEGT. The CDR3 spells CASSYDDRAINYGYTF. The DNA of the CDR3 is TGTGCCAGCAGTTATGACGACAGGGCTATTAACTATGGCTACACCTTC.

This clonotype occurred a few times. At one end, the junction sequence differs from germline, possibly due to a read error. The V gene is TRBV9, the J gene TRBJ2-3; D might be TRBD1 (5 bases). The germline CDR1 and CDR2 sequences are SGDLS and YYNGEE. CDR3 length: 15 residues. CDR3 DNA sequence: TGTGCCGGCAGCGTAGGAGACACAGGTACAGATACGCAGTATTTT. Its translation is CAGSVGDTGTDTQYF.

The rearrangement uses TRBV9 and TRBJ2-3; D is unresolved. Germline loops: CDR1 SGDLS, CDR2 YYNGEE. The CDR3 runs to 16 residues. The germline V and J ends were trimmed by 1 base and 3 bases, with 15 bases remaining between them. The CDR3 DNA is TGTGCCAGCAGCGTAAGCACGGGTCTCGGGACAGATACGCAGTATTTT. Translating gives CASSVSTGLGTDTQYF.

V is TRBV21-1 and J is TRBJ2-5. TRBV21-1 is a known pseudogene. CDR3 size: 16 residues. CDR3 in DNA: TGTGCCAGCAGCAAAGGGATGGACGCGGCCGTGGAGACCCAGTACTTC. Amino acid sequence: CASSKGMDAAVETQYF.

This chain uses TRBV4-3 with TRBJ2-1; D gene unclear. The CDR3 runs to 14 residues. The germline V gene encodes CDR1 LGHNA and CDR2 YSLEER. V dropped 2 bases and J dropped 6 bases, with 11 bases sitting between them. The CDR3 loop reads CASSQWPNINEQFF. DNA for the CDR3: TGCGCCAGCAGCCAATGGCCAAACATCAATGAGCAGTTCTTC.

V is TRBV7-2 and J is TRBJ2-5, with TRBD2 identical over 7 bases. Looked up from germline, CDR1 is SGHTA and CDR2 is FQGNSA. The CDR3 has 12 residues. Trimming cost V 3 bases and J 11 bases; bases outside gene matches: 6. The chain's CDR3 is CASSLGSGQQYF. The CDR3 DNA sequence: TGTGCCAGCAGCTTGGGTAGCGGGCAGCAGTACTTC.

The V and J genes are TRBV7-6 and TRBJ2-5, with TRBD2 matching 12 bases. CDR1 is SGHVS, CDR2 FNYEAQ, per germline. This CDR3 comprises 16 residues. J was trimmed by 13 bases and V by 2 bases; bases with no gene match: 14. CDR3 bases: TGTGCCAGCAGCTTACCCCGACTAGCGGGGGAGAGTTGCACGTACTTC. Amino acid sequence: CASSLPRLAGESCTYF.

The chain recombines TRBV4-3 with TRBJ2-1; 7 nucleotides agree with TRBD2. The CDR3 is 16 residues long. With V trimmed by 1 base and J by 0 bases, 3 bases remained unmatched. Per the germline V gene, CDR1 is LGHNA and CDR2 is YSLEER. The CDR3 spells CASSQAWDYSYNEQFF. CDR3 DNA: TGCGCCAGCAGCCAAGCCTGGGACTACTCCTACAATGAGCAGTTCTTC.

This clonotype was observed once. This chain joins TRBV7-6 and TRBJ2-3; no firm D call. From germline, CDR1 is SGHVS and CDR2 FNYEAQ. V lost 2 bases and J lost 0, with 9 bases in between. This CDR3 is 15 amino acids long. This chain's CDR3 is CASSLKRRSTDTQYF. Written as DNA, the CDR3 is TGTGCCAGCAGCTTAAAACGACGAAGCACAGATACGCAGTATTTT.

V is TRBV28 and J is TRBJ1-2, with D uncertain. CDR3 size: 13 residues. The germline V gene encodes CDR1 MDHEN and CDR2 SYDVKM. The germline V and J ends were trimmed by 6 bases and 5 bases, with 13 bases remaining between them. This CDR3 is CASSEGTSYGYTF. The CDR3, as DNA: TGTGCCAGCAGCGAGGGTACTTCTTATGGCTACACCTTC.

This chain links TRBV15 with TRBJ2-5, with no clear D. CDR3 length equals 13 residues. Germline lookup yields CDR1 LNHNV and CDR2 YYDKDF (reference sequence). Trimming stripped 1 base from V and 11 bases from J, with 14 bases between. Written as DNA, the CDR3 is TGTGCCACCAGCAGAGGCCAGCAAGGTGAGCAGTACTTC. Translation gives CATSRGQQGEQYF. Complete variable domain (other parts from reference TRBV15 and TRBJ2-5): DAMVIQNPRYQVTQFGKPVTLSCSQTLNHNVMYWYQQKSSQAPKLLFHYYDKDFNNEADTPDNFQSRRPNTSFCFLDIRSPGLGDTAMYLCATSRGQQGEQYFGPGTRLLVL.

The rearrangement links TRBV11-2 to TRBJ2-3; 7 positions agree with TRBD1. The CDR3 extends over 17 amino acids. Germline-derived CDR1 and CDR2 are SGHAT and FQNNGV. With V trimmed by 5 bases and J by 3 bases, 14 bases remained unmatched. In nucleotides, the CDR3 is TGTGCCAGCAGCCTGAGGACAGGCACGATGGGGACAGATACGCAGTATTTT. Translated, it gives CASSLRTGTMGTDTQYF. Based on the CDR3 plus reference TRBV11-2 and TRBJ2-3, the full variable domain is EAGVAQSPRYKIIEKRQSVAFWCNPISGHATLYWYQQILGQGPKLLIQFQNNGVVDDSQLPKDRFSAERLKGVDSTLKIQPAKLEDSAVYLCASSLRTGTMGTDTQYFGPGTRLTVL.

V gene TRBV4-3 combines with J gene TRBJ2-1; 10 positions match TRBD1. V lost 6 bases to trimming and J lost 8 bases; unmatched junction nucleotides: 13. From germline, CDR1 is LGHNA and CDR2 YSLEER. This CDR3 contains 16 residues. The CDR3 is CASRKERTGGLYEQFF. CDR3 coding DNA: TGCGCCAGCAGAAAAGAGCGGACAGGGGGTTTGTATGAGCAGTTCTTC.

V is TRBV20-1 and J is TRBJ1-1, with D maybe TRBD1 (6 bases). This CDR3 comprises 14 residues. Germline CDR1 is DFQATT and CDR2 is SNEGSKA (reference sequence). Trimming removed 3 bases at V and 4 bases at J, with 15 bases between. CDR3 protein: CSAREGEGFTEAFF. CDR3 DNA: TGCAGTGCTAGGGAGGGGGAGGGGTTCACTGAAGCTTTCTTT.

V gene TRBV28 combines with J gene TRBJ2-7; 10 bases align to TRBD1. From germline, CDR1 is MDHEN and CDR2 SYDVKM. The CDR3 spans 13 residues. J gave up 4 bases and V 9 bases, and 6 bases lay outside the gene matches. The CDR3 protein is CASAGQGLYEQYF. CDR3 DNA: TGTGCCAGTGCGGGACAGGGGTTATACGAGCAGTACTTC.

The chain joins TRBV20-1 to TRBJ1-6; 8 nucleotides match TRBD1. Trimming took 1 base from V and 10 from J; bases not matched to a gene: 6. The germline V gene encodes CDR1 DFQATT and CDR2 SNEGSKA (reference sequence). This CDR3 is 14 amino acids long. CDR3 loop: CSARGTGSGSPLHF. The CDR3 nucleotides are TGCAGTGCTAGAGGGACAGGGTCGGGGTCACCCCTCCACTTT.

This clonotype was observed once. The V and J genes are TRBV7-2 and TRBJ1-2; no definite D call. Looked up from germline, CDR1 is SGHTA and CDR2 is FQGNSA. V was trimmed by 5 bases and J by 2 bases, leaving 15 bases between them. The CDR3 loop spans 15 amino acids. This chain's CDR3 is CASSLGWGGNYGYTF. The CDR3 nucleotides are TGTGCCAGCAGCCTGGGTTGGGGAGGGAACTATGGCTACACCTTC.

The chain combines TRBV15 with TRBJ2-4; no firm D call. The J call may be mistaken, given a closer DNA end match to TRBJ2-5. This CDR3 comprises 15 residues. Germline V gene lookup returns CDR1 LNHNV and CDR2 YYDKDF (reference sequence). The CDR3 DNA sequence: TGTGCCACCAGCAGAGCCCCGTGGCAGGAAGAGACCCAGTACTTC. Its translation: CATSRAPWQEETQYF.

This chain connects TRBV12-3 or TRBV12-4 to TRBJ2-3, with D unresolved. The CDR3 extends over 14 amino acids. The V end lost 1 base, the J end lost 2 bases, and 7 bases lay between the germline ends. The CDR3 DNA reads as TGTGCCAGCAGTTTAGTCACTGCCACAGATACGCAGTATTTT. This codes for CASSLVTATDTQYF.

This rearrangement joins TRBV12-3 or TRBV12-4 to TRBJ1-6, with TRBD1 matching over 9 bases. CDR3 length: 15 amino acids. V trimming: 5 bases; J trimming: 9 bases; junction bases outside the gene matches: 8. The chain's CDR3 is CASSLDRGTISPLHF. As DNA, the CDR3 is TGTGCCAGCAGTCTGGACAGGGGTACCATTTCACCCCTCCACTTT.

This clonotype was found a few times. The J gene is TRBJ2-7, the V gene TRBV20-1, with D perhaps matching TRBD1 or TRBD2 (5 bases each). The CDR3 is made up of 15 amino acids. Germline V gene data show CDR1 as DFQATT and CDR2 as SNEGSKA (reference sequence). Trimming cost V 0 bases and J 5 bases, with 17 bases left between them. CDR3 in amino acids: CSARDLRRGHDEQYF. CDR3 sequence (DNA): TGCAGTGCTAGAGATCTCCGCCGGGGCCACGACGAGCAGTACTTC.

J is TRBJ2-5 and V is TRBV12-3 or TRBV12-4, with 10 bases lining up with TRBD2. V lost 1 base to trimming and J lost 11 bases; unmatched junction nucleotides: 7. The CDR3 runs 14 residues. CDR3 DNA sequence: TGTGCCAGCAGTTTAGTCATGGCTAGCGGGGGTCAGTACTTC. Amino acids: CASSLVMASGGQYF.

This chain uses TRBV27 with TRBJ2-7; 14 bases map to TRBD2. Germline assignment: CDR1 MNHEY and CDR2 SMNVEV (reference sequence). The CDR3 is made up of 15 amino acids. Trimming took 5 bases from V and 6 from J; bases not matched to a gene: 6. CDR3: CASSPGLAGGREQYF. In DNA, the CDR3 is TGTGCCAGCAGTCCCGGACTAGCGGGGGGCCGCGAGCAGTACTTC.

This clonotype was seen a few times. The chain carries TRBV7-9 and TRBJ2-3; tentatively, D is TRBD1 (6 bases). From germline, CDR1 is SEHNR and CDR2 FQNEAQ (reference sequence). The length of the CDR3 is 14 residues. The V gene lost 10 bases and the J gene lost 2 bases, with 16 bases spanning the gap. For the CDR3, the DNA is TGTGCCACCCAGGGGCTAACCTTCACAGATACGCAGTATTTT. Its protein is CATQGLTFTDTQYF.

The chain combines TRBV20-1 with TRBJ2-1; weak D call: TRBD2 (6 bases). With 5 bases removed from V and 9 bases from J, the gap between germline ends came to 20 bases. The CDR3 consists of 14 residues. Germline CDR1 and CDR2: DFQATT and SNEGSKA (reference sequence). CDR3: CSAELASGGREQFF. DNA of the CDR3: TGCAGTGCTGAACTAGCTAGTGGTGGGCGTGAGCAGTTCTTC.